This entry lists 7 T cell receptor beta chains sequenced from one sample in a study of T cells expressing NK-cell markers. With the 5' RACE reads reprocessed, TCRdb shows one record per CDR3 protein and no DNA. The sample includes a few hundred thousand distinct CDR3 sequences. Material for sequencing was blood T cells: a sorted CD56 or NKG2C T cell subset, CD4+ or CD8+ T cells, or bulk PBMC T cells (not recorded which). The receptors here all came from a man aged 18-69 years in good health.

This CDR3 reads CASSSPAKGNEQFF. The rearrangement joins TRBV6-5 to TRBJ2-1. Germline values: CDR1 MNHEY, CDR2 SVGAGI. CDR3 length: 14 residues.

This chain links TRBV3-1 with TRBJ1-5; TCRdb calls TRBD1, which cannot be checked without DNA. The germline V gene has CDR1 LGHDT and CDR2 YNNKEL (reference sequence). This CDR3 has 15 residues. The CDR3 sequence: CASSQEGRGVQPQHF.

The CDR3 sequence is CASRQQVYGYTF. The genes are TRBV6-2 or TRBV6-3 and TRBJ1-2; TCRdb reports TRBD1, a call that lacks DNA to check it against. This CDR3 region has 12 residues. Germline lookup yields CDR1 MNHEY and CDR2 SVGEGT.

The CDR3 region is CASSGTGGGGTEAFF. The chain employs TRBV5-1 and TRBJ1-1; without DNA, the TCRdb call of TRBD1 cannot be checked. Germline values: CDR1 SGHRS, CDR2 YFSETQ. This CDR3 contains 15 residues.

The CDR3 loop is CSVTGTVFFEQYF. The rearrangement links TRBV29-1 to TRBJ2-7; TCRdb returns TRBD1, unconfirmable since there is no DNA. CDR3 length equals 13 residues. The V gene's germline CDR1 is SQVTM and CDR2 ANQGSEA.

This sequence joins TRBV5-5 and TRBJ2-3; the D call of TRBD2 rests on TCRdb alone, since no DNA is present to check it. The CDR3 spans 12 residues. Germline lookup yields CDR1 SGHKS and CDR2 YYEKEE (reference sequence). The CDR3 loop is CASSKNRPSQYF.

This chain uses TRBV4-1 with TRBJ2-3; TCRdb outputs TRBD2, but without DNA this stays unchecked. The CDR3 has 15 amino acids. The germline gives CDR1 MGHRA, CDR2 YSYEKL. CDR3 in amino acids: CASSQLAGAVDTQYF.